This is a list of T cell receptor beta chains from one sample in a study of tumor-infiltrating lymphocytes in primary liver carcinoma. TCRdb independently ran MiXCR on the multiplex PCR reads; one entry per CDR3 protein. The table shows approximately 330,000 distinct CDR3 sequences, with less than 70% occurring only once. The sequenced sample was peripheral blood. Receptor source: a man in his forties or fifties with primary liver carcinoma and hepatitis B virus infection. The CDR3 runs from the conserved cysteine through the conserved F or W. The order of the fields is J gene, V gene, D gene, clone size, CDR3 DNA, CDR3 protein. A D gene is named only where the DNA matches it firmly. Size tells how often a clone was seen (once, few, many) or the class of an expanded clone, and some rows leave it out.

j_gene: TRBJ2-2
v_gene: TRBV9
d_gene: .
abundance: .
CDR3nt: TGTGCCAGCACCTTAGTGGGAGTCAACACCGGGGAGCTGTTTTTT
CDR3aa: CASTLVGVNTGELFF

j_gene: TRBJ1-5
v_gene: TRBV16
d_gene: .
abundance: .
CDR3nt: TGTGCCAGCAGCCAATCGAGTACAGCTAATCAGCCCCAGCATTTT
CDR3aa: CASSQSSTANQPQHF

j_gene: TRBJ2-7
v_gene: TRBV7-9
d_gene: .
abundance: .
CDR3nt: TGTGCCAGCAGCTTAGAGGGCGGGTACTACCCGCAGTACTTC
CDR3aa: CASSLEGGYYPQYF

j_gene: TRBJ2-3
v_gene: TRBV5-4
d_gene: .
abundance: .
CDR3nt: TGTGCCAGCAGCTTGAGGATAGATACGCAGTATTTT
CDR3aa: CASSLRIDTQYF

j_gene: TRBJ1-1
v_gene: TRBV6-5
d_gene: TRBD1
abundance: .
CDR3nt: TGTACCAGCACCTTAACACCGGGACAGATCACTGAAGCTTTCTTC
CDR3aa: CTSTLTPGQITEAFF

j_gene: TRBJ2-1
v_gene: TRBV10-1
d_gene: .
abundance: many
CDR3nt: TGCGCCAGCAGTGAGATTGGCACAAGTAATGAGCAGTTCTTC
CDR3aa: CASSEIGTSNEQFF

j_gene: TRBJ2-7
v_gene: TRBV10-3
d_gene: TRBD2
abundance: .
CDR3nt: TGTGCCAGCGGACTAGCGGCTAATTCCTACAAACAGTACTTC
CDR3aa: CASGLAANSYKQYF

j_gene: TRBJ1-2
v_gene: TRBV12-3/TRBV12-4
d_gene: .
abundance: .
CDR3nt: TGTGCCAGCAATCCCCAATGGGGGCGGGGTTACACCTTC
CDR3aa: CASNPQWGRGYTF

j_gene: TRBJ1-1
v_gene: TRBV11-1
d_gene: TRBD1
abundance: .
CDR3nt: TGTGTCAGCAGCGAAACAGGGGCAGATAACACTGAAGCTTTCTTT
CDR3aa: CVSSETGADNTEAFF

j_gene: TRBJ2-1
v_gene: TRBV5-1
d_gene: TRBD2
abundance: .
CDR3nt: TGCGCCAGCAGCGGATTAGCGGGAGGGCCGCCCAATGAGCAGTTCTTC
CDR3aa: CASSGLAGGPPNEQFF

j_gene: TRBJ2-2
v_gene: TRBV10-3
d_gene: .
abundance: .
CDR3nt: TGTGCCATCAACGAGGGTATCGGGGAGCTGTTTTTT
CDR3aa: CAINEGIGELFF

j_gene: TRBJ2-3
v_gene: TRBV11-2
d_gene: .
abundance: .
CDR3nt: TGTGCCAGTAAAGATAGCGGATACCCCACAGATACCCAGTATTTT
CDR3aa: CASKDSGYPTDTQYF

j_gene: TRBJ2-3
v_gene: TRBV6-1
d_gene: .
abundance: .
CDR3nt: TGTACCAGCAGTGAAGACGTAGTTACGCAGTATTTT
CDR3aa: CTSSEDVVTQYF

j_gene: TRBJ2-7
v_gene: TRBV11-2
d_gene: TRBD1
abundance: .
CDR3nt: TGTGCCAGCAGCATATCTCCTGGACAGGGGTTCTACGAGCAGTACTTT
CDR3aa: CASSISPGQGFYEQYF

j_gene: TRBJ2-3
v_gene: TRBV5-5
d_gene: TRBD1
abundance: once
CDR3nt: TGTGCCAGCAGCCTACCGACAGGGACAGATACGCAGTATTTT
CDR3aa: CASSLPTGTDTQYF

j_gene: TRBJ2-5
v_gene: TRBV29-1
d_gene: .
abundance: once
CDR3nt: TGCAGCACTGCGATGGGGGTTGGGGAGACCCAGTGCTTC
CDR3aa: CSTAMGVGETQCF

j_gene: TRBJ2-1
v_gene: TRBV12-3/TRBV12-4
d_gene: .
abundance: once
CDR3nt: TGTGCCAGCAGTTTCTGGGGTAGCTCCTACAATGGGCAATTCTTC
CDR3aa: CASSFWGSSYNGQFF

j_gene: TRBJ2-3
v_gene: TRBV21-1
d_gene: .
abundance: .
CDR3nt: TGTGCCAGCAGCCGCCACAGGGTCAGAGATACGCAGTATTTT
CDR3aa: CASSRHRVRDTQYF

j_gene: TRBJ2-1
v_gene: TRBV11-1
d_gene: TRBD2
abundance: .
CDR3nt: TGTGCCAGCAGCTTACAGACTAGCAGACTCACTACGATGAGACAGTTCTTC
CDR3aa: CASSLQTSRLTTMRQFF

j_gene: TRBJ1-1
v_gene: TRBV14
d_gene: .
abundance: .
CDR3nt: TGTGCCAGCAGCCGAAGGGGGATGAACGCTGAAGCTTTCTTT
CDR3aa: CASSRRGMNAEAFF

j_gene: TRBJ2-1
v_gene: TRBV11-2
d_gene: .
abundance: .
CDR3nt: TGTGCCAGCACCCCCTATATTCGGCTAGATACGCACATTGAGCAGTTCTTC
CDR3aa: CASTPYIRLDTHIEQFF

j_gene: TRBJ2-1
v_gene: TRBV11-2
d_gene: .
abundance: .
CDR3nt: TGTGCCAGCACCACATACCGGCTAGTTAGTGAGCAGTTCTTC
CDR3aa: CASTTYRLVSEQFF

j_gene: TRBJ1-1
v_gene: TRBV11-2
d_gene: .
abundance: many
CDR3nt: TGTGCCAGCAGCTTAGATCAGCCAGCTGAAGCTTTCTTT
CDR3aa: CASSLDQPAEAFF

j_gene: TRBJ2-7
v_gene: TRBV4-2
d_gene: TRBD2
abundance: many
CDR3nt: TGTGCCAGCAGCCAAGATTCTCTAGCGGGAGTTCGCGAGCAGTACTTC
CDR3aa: CASSQDSLAGVREQYF

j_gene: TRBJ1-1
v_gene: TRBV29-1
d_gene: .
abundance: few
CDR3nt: TGCAGCGTCTCCAGACATACCACTGAAGCTTTCTTT
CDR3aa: CSVSRHTTEAFF

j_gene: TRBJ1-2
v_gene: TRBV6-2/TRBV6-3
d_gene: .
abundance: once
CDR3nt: TGTGCCAGCAGTTCCGACTACGGCGTCTATGGCTACACCTTC
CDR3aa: CASSSDYGVYGYTF

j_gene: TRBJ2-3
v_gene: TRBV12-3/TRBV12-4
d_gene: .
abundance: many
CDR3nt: TGTGCCAGCATCCGGGCTAGCACAGATACGCAGTATTTT
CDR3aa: CASIRASTDTQYF

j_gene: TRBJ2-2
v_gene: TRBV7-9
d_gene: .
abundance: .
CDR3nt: TGTGCCAGCAGCCCCCAGACAGGTTTTGGAGCCCGAGACGGGGAGCTGTTTTTT
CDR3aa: CASSPQTGFGARDGELFF

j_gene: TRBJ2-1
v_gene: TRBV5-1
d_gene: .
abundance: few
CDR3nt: TGCGCCAGCAGCTTTGAGGGCGCGGCGCCTGAGCAGTTCTTC
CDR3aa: CASSFEGAAPEQFF

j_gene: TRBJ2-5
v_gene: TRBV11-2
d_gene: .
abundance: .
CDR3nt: TGTGCCAGCAGCTTCCCGGGGATAATCCAAGAGACCCAGTACTTT
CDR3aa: CASSFPGIIQETQYF

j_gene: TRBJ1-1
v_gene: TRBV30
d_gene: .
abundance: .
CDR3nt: TGTGCCTGGAGGCAGGACAAGAACACTGAAGCTTTCTTT
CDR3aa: CAWRQDKNTEAFF

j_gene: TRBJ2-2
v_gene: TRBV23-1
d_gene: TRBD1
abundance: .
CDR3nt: TGCGCCAGCAGTCACCACAGGGGAACCGGGGAGCTGTTTTTT
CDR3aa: CASSHHRGTGELFF

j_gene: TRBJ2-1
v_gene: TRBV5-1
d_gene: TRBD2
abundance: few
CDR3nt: TGCGCCAGCAGTCCGCGGACTAGCGGGAGTCTTACAGGGCAGTTCTTC
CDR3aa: CASSPRTSGSLTGQFF

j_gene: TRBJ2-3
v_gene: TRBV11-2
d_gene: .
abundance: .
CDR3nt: TGTGCCAGCGCAGGGAATTGGGTCGCAGATGCGCAGTATTTT
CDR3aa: CASAGNWVADAQYF

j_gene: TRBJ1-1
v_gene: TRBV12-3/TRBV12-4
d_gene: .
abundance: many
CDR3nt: TGTGCCAGCAGTCTTCACCAGAACACTGAAGCTTTCTTT
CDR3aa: CASSLHQNTEAFF

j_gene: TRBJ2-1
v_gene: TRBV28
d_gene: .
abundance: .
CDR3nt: TGTGCCAGCAGAGGATTAGCTCAGAATGAGCAGTTCTTC
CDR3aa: CASRGLAQNEQFF

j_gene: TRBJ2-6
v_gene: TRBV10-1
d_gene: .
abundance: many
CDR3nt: TGTGCCAGCAGCCCGGGGGCCGGGGCCAACGTCCTGACTTTC
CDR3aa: CASSPGAGANVLTF

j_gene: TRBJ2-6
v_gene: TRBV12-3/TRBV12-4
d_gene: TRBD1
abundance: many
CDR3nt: TGTGCCAGCACCCTACAGGGGAGCCTCTCTGGGGCCAACGTCCTGACTTTC
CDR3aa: CASTLQGSLSGANVLTF

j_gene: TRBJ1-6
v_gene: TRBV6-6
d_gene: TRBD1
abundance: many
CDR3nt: TGTGCCAGCAGCCGACAGGGAGGGTCCTATAATTCACCCCTCCACTTT
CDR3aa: CASSRQGGSYNSPLHF

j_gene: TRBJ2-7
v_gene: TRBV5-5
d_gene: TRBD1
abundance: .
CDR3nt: TGTGCCAGCAGCTGGACCGGGACAGGGAGGATCTACGAGCAGTACTTC
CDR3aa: CASSWTGTGRIYEQYF